Listed below are T cell receptor beta chains from one sample, sequenced in a study of technical replicates of blood from several donors. Method: immunoSEQ multiplex PCR; TCRdb's copy keeps in-frame clones and lacks some. The table includes about 62,000 clones, over 85% detected once. Material for sequencing was PBMCs. The receptors were sampled from a human donor in good health. Some clones in this sample may be carry-over from other donors' samples. CDR3s include the opening cysteine and the closing phenylalanine or tryptophan. D genes are given only for firm matches. Clone size is shown for a subset of rows, as once, few, many or a class of expanded clone.

NA | TRBJ2-7 | TRBD1 | TRBV5-4 | CASSSDRGRTGEQYF | TGTGCCAGCAGCTCAGACAGGGGAAGGACGGGCGAGCAGTACTTC
NA | TRBJ2-7 | NA | TRBV18 | CASSSTGGGSEQYF | TGTGCCAGCTCATCAACCGGCGGCGGCTCCGAGCAGTACTTC
once | TRBJ2-1 | NA | TRBV12-5 | CASAVRVQSSYNEQFF | TGTGCTAGTGCTGTGCGGGTGCAGAGCTCCTACAATGAGCAGTTCTTC
NA | TRBJ2-5 | TRBD1 | TRBV7-2 | CASSSLITGTGYETQYF | TGTGCCAGCAGCTCTCTAATCACCGGGACAGGGTACGAGACCCAGTACTTC
NA | TRBJ2-7 | NA | TRBV18 | CASSPLTGPYEQYF | TGTGCCAGCTCACCTCTTACAGGGCCCTACGAGCAGTACTTC
NA | TRBJ2-5 | NA | TRBV18 | CASSPSDGQIGETQYF | TGTGCCAGCTCACCTTCCGATGGCCAGATCGGGGAGACCCAGTACTTC
NA | TRBJ2-3 | NA | TRBV6-5 | CASRPFGDTQYF | TGTGCCAGCAGGCCTTTCGGGGATACGCAGTATTTT
NA | TRBJ2-7 | TRBD1 | TRBV18 | CASKTGGGVYEQYF | TGTGCCAGCAAAACAGGGGGAGGCGTCTACGAGCAGTACTTC
NA | TRBJ1-2 | NA | TRBV30 | CAGPGVVGYTF | TGTGCCGGGCCGGGGGTGGTTGGCTACACCTTC
NA | TRBJ1-5 | TRBD1 | TRBV28 | CASRYTGARQPQHF | TGTGCCAGCAGGTATACAGGGGCACGGCAGCCCCAGCATTTT
NA | TRBJ2-1 | NA | TRBV10-3 | CATRDFYNEQFF | TGTGCCACCCGGGACTTTTACAATGAGCAGTTCTTC
once | TRBJ2-7 | NA | TRBV27 | CASSLSGPYEQYF | TGTGCCAGCAGTTTATCGGGGCCCTACGAGCAGTACTTC
NA | TRBJ2-1 | TRBD2 | TRBV5-1 | CASSGGTRQDEQFF | TGCGCCAGCAGCGGTGGGACTAGGCAGGATGAGCAGTTCTTC
NA | TRBJ2-7 | NA | TRBV7-8 | CASSLDTLHEQYF | TGTGCCAGCAGCTTAGATACTCTCCACGAGCAGTACTTC
NA | TRBJ2-7 | NA | TRBV7-9 | CASSSAAGASYEQYF | TGTGCCAGCAGCTCTGCCGCGGGGGCAAGTTACGAGCAGTACTTC
NA | TRBJ2-7 | TRBD2 | TRBV5-1 | CASRPGTSGGLSSYEQYF | TGCGCCAGCAGGCCTGGCACTAGCGGGGGCCTCAGCTCCTACGAGCAGTACTTC
once | TRBJ2-7 | NA | TRBV4-3 | CASSRIREYEQYF | TGCGCCAGCAGCCGTATCCGGGAGTACGAGCAGTACTTC
NA | TRBJ2-7 | NA | TRBV21-1 | CASSKPPQGKNVGYEQYF | TGTGCCAGCAGCAAGCCCCCCCAGGGAAAAAACGTTGGTTACGAGCAGTACTTC
NA | TRBJ2-7 | TRBD2 | TRBV5-6 | CASSFPGLGYYEQYF | TGTGCCAGCAGCTTTCCGGGACTAGGCTACTACGAGCAGTACTTC
NA | TRBJ2-5 | TRBD2 | TRBV27 | CASSLWGGGGETQYF | TGTGCCAGCAGTTTGTGGGGGGGAGGCGGCGAGACCCAGTACTTC
NA | TRBJ2-2 | NA | TRBV6-4 | CASTSQGTGELFF | TGTGCCAGCACCTCGCAGGGCACCGGGGAGCTGTTTTTT
NA | TRBJ2-7 | NA | TRBV4-1 | CASSPPSGGRYEQYF | TGCGCCAGCAGCCCCCCTTCCGGGGGGCGGTACGAGCAGTACTTC
NA | TRBJ2-6 | NA | TRBV6-1 | CASSEDSSGANVLTF | TGTGCCAGCAGTGAGGACAGCTCTGGGGCCAACGTCCTGACTTTC
NA | TRBJ2-1 | NA | TRBV13 | CASKGGNEQFF | TGTGCCAGCAAGGGAGGCAATGAGCAGTTCTTC
NA | TRBJ2-5 | TRBD2 | TRBV6-1 | CASSEAAGGQETQYF | TGTGCCAGCAGTGAAGCAGCGGGGGGGCAAGAGACCCAGTACTTC
NA | TRBJ2-2 | TRBD1 | TRBV29-1 | CSGTGPNGELFF | TGCAGCGGGACAGGGCCGAACGGGGAGCTGTTTTTT
NA | TRBJ2-5 | NA | TRBV18 | CASSLGFSGETQYF | TGTGCCAGCTCCCTCGGTTTCTCAGGGGAGACCCAGTACTTC
NA | TRBJ2-7 | TRBD1 | TRBV5-4 | CASSAQGSRYEQYF | TGTGCCAGCAGCGCACAGGGGTCCCGGTACGAGCAGTACTTC
NA | TRBJ1-2 | TRBD1 | TRBV18 | CASSPDREVVGYTF | TGTGCCAGCTCACCCGACAGGGAGGTAGTTGGCTACACCTTC
NA | TRBJ2-2 | NA | TRBV6-4 | CASSGRGNTGELFF | TGTGCCAGCAGTGGGCGAGGGAACACCGGGGAGCTGTTTTTT
once | TRBJ1-1 | TRBD1 | TRBV11-3 | CASSSTGMNTEAFF | TGTGCCAGCAGCTCGACAGGGATGAACACTGAAGCTTTCTTT
NA | TRBJ2-1 | NA | TRBV10-3 | CAVQGSSYNEQFF | TGTGCCGTTCAGGGTAGCTCCTACAATGAGCAGTTCTTC
NA | TRBJ1-4 | TRBD1 | TRBV9 | CASSAGTGNEKLFF | TGTGCCAGCAGCGCCGGGACAGGGAATGAAAAACTGTTTTTT
NA | TRBJ1-1 | TRBD1 | TRBV19 | CASSPRTGSEAFF | TGTGCCAGTAGTCCTCGGACAGGGTCTGAAGCTTTCTTT
NA | TRBJ1-1 | NA | TRBV19 | CASRQRGSGNTEAFF | TGTGCCAGTAGACAAAGGGGCAGTGGGAACACTGAAGCTTTCTTT
NA | TRBJ2-5 | NA | TRBV7-7 | CASSLAMGGQETQYF | TGTGCCAGCAGCTTAGCAATGGGGGGCCAAGAGACCCAGTACTTC
NA | TRBJ2-7 | TRBD2 | TRBV7-9 | CASSLVAGVDEQYF | TGTGCCAGCAGCTTAGTAGCGGGAGTAGATGAGCAGTACTTC
once | TRBJ1-2 | NA | TRBV5-1 | CASSLARDGYTF | TGCGCCAGCAGCTTGGCCCGGGATGGCTACACCTTC
NA | TRBJ1-1 | NA | TRBV7-2 | CASTAERGRTEAFF | TGTGCCAGCACCGCGGAAAGGGGTCGCACTGAAGCTTTCTTT
few | TRBJ1-3 | NA | TRBV5-1 | CASSPAGGGFVNTIYF | TGCGCCAGCAGCCCGGCCGGGGGGGGCTTTGTGAACACCATATATTTT
NA | TRBJ2-7 | TRBD2 | TRBV2 | CASRLAESSYEQYF | TGTGCCAGCAGACTAGCGGAAAGCTCCTACGAGCAGTACTTC
NA | TRBJ1-5 | NA | TRBV5-8 | CASSRSENQPQHF | TGTGCCAGCAGCCGTAGTGAAAATCAGCCCCAGCATTTT
NA | TRBJ2-3 | NA | TRBV7-9 | CASTQGGRERRTDTQYF | TGTGCCAGCACCCAAGGAGGTCGGGAGAGAAGAACAGATACGCAGTATTTT
NA | TRBJ1-2 | NA | TRBV4-1 | CASSHDGEGGNYGYTF | TGCGCCAGCAGTCATGACGGGGAGGGGGGGAACTATGGCTACACCTTC
NA | TRBJ2-2 | TRBD1 | TRBV19 | CASSKGQGANTGELFF | TGTGCCAGTAGTAAAGGACAGGGCGCGAACACCGGGGAGCTGTTTTTT
NA | TRBJ1-5 | TRBD1 | TRBV5-1 | CASSAGTGGQPQHF | TGCGCCAGCAGCGCCGGGACAGGGGGCCAGCCCCAGCATTTT
NA | TRBJ1-5 | NA | TRBV18 | CASSPSDQPQHF | TGTGCCAGCTCACCGTCCGATCAGCCCCAGCATTTT
once | TRBJ1-2 | NA | TRBV2 | CASSEQGNYGYTF | TGTGCCAGCAGTGAGCAGGGGAACTATGGCTACACCTTC
NA | TRBJ1-1 | TRBD1 | TRBV6-1 | CASSEPDRVTEAFF | TGTGCCAGCAGTGAGCCGGACAGGGTCACTGAAGCTTTCTTT
few | TRBJ2-7 | NA | TRBV5-1 | CASSLLPPYEQYF | TGCGCCAGCAGTTTACTCCCCCCCTACGAGCAGTACTTC
NA | TRBJ2-5 | TRBD1 | TRBV18 | CASSPDRVVETQYF | TGTGCCAGCTCGCCCGACAGGGTTGTGGAGACCCAGTACTTC
NA | TRBJ2-7 | TRBD1 | TRBV6-1 | CASSVGQGAAYEQYF | TGTGCCAGCAGCGTTGGACAGGGGGCCGCCTACGAGCAGTACTTC
NA | TRBJ2-2 | TRBD2 | TRBV27 | CASRLWASGGNTGELFF | TGTGCCAGCCGCCTTTGGGCTAGCGGGGGGAACACCGGGGAGCTGTTTTTT
NA | TRBJ2-1 | NA | TRBV9 | CASSVSPEGYNEQFF | TGTGCCAGCAGCGTATCCCCGGAGGGGTACAATGAGCAGTTCTTC
NA | TRBJ1-1 | TRBD1 | TRBV2 | CASGGQGPNTEAFF | TGTGCCAGTGGAGGACAGGGGCCGAACACTGAAGCTTTCTTT
NA | TRBJ2-7 | NA | TRBV6-4 | CASSDSKGNYEQYF | TGTGCCAGCAGTGACTCGAAGGGGAACTACGAGCAGTACTTC
NA | TRBJ2-2 | TRBD1 | TRBV2 | CASRDRGDGELFF | TGTGCCAGCAGAGACAGGGGTGACGGGGAGCTGTTTTTT